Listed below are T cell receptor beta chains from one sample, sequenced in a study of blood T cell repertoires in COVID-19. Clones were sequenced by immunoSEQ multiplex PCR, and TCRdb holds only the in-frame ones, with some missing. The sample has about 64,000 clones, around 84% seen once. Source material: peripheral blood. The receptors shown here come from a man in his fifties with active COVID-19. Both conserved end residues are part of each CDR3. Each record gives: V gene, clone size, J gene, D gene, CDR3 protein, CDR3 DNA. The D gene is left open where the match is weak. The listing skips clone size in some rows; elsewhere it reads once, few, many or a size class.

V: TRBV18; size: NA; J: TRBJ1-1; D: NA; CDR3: CASSPTTVEGAFF; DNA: TGTGCCAGCTCACCGACGACAGTGGAGGGAGCTTTCTTT
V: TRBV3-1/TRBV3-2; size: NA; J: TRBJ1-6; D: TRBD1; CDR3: CASSQETGGGYNSPLHF; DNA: TGTGCCAGCAGCCAAGAGACAGGGGGAGGGTATAATTCACCCCTCCACTTT
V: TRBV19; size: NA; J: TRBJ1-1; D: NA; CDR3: CASSILGRGEAFF; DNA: TGTGCCAGTAGTATACTGGGTAGGGGGGAAGCTTTCTTT
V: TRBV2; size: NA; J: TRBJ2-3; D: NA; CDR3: CASSELTTTDTQYF; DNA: TGTGCCAGCAGCGAGCTAACTACGACAGATACGCAGTATTTT
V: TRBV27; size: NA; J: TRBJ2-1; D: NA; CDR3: CASSSSVNSYNEQFF; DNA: TGTGCCAGCAGCTCTAGCGTAAATTCCTACAATGAGCAGTTCTTC
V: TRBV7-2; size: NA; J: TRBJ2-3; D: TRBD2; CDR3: CASSTRLGLAGGTDTQYF; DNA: TGTGCCAGCAGCACCCGGTTGGGACTAGCGGGGGGCACAGATACGCAGTATTTT
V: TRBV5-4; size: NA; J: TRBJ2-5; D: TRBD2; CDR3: CASSSVAGGGETQYF; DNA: TGTGCCAGCAGCTCCGTAGCGGGAGGTGGGGAGACCCAGTACTTC
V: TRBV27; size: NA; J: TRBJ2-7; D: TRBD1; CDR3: CASSLSGQGGSYEQYF; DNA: TGTGCCAGCAGTTTATCGGGACAGGGGGGGTCCTACGAGCAGTACTTC
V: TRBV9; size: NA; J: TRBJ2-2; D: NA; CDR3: CASSIAGAGELFF; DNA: TGTGCCAGCAGCATAGCCGGGGCCGGGGAGCTGTTTTTT
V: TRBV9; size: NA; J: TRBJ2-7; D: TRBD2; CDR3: CASSPAGGAYEQYF; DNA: TGTGCCAGCAGCCCGGCCGGGGGGGCTTACGAGCAGTACTTC
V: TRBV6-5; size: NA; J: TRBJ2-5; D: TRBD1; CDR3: CASSRTGYRETQYF; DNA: TGTGCCAGCAGCCGGACAGGGTATCGGGAGACCCAGTACTTC
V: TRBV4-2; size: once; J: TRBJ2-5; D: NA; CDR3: CASSQGGSEETQYF; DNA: TGTGCCAGCAGCCAAGGCGGTAGCGAAGAGACCCAGTACTTC
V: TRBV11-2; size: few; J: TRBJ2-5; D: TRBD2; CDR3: CASSLGREAGEWETQYF; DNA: TGTGCCAGCAGCTTAGGCCGGGAGGCGGGGGAGTGGGAGACCCAGTACTTC
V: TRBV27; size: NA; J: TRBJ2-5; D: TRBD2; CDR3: CASSSPSGTRKATQYF; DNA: TGTGCCAGCAGTTCCCCTAGCGGGACGAGAAAGGCGACCCAGTACTTC
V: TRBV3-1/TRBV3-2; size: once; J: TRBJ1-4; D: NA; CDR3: CASSQTTTNEKLFF; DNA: TGTGCCAGCAGCCAAACAACAACTAATGAAAAACTGTTTTTT
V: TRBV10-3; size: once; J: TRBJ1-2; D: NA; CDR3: CAIRGSGDYGYTF; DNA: TGTGCCATCAGGGGGTCGGGGGACTATGGCTACACCTTC
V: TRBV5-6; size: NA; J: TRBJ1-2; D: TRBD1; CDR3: CASSLVQGRYGYTF; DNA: TGTGCCAGCAGCTTGGTACAGGGGCGTTATGGCTACACCTTC
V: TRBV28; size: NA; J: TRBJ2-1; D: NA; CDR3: CASSATRRTPQNHNEQFF; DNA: TGTGCCAGCAGTGCCACCCGAAGGACTCCACAAAACCACAATGAGCAGTTCTTC
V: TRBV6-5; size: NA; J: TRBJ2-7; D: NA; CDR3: CASRSIYEQYF; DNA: TGTGCCAGCCGAAGCATCTACGAGCAGTACTTC
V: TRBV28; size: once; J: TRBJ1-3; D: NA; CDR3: CASSLFSGGNTIYF; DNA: TGTGCCAGCAGTTTATTTAGCGGGGGAAACACCATATATTTT
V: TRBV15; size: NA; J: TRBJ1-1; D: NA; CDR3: CATSPGRSGEAFF; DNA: TGTGCCACCAGTCCGGGTCGTAGCGGTGAAGCTTTCTTT
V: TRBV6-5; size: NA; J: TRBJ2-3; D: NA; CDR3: CASRPSRVTTDTQYF; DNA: TGTGCCAGTAGACCTTCGAGGGTTACCACAGATACGCAGTATTTT
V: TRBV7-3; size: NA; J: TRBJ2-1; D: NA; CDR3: CASSIRGVRGNEQFF; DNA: TGTGCCAGCAGTATACGGGGAGTCCGGGGCAATGAGCAGTTCTTC
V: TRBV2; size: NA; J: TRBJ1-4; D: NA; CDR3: CASVKVGGSNEKLFF; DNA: TGTGCCAGCGTCAAGGTTGGGGGGTCCAATGAAAAACTGTTTTTT
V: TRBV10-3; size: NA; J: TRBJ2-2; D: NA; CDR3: CAISGKGVVGGELFF; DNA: TGTGCCATCAGTGGTAAGGGGGTAGTGGGCGGGGAGCTGTTTTTT
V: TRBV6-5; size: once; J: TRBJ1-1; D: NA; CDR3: CASTNPTDTEAFF; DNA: TGTGCCAGCACTAACCCAACGGACACTGAAGCTTTCTTT
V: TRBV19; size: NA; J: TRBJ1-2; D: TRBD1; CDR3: CASSTGQYYGYTF; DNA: TGTGCCAGTAGTACGGGACAGTACTATGGCTACACCTTC
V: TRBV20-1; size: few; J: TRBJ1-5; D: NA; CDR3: CSASGNRAGQPQHF; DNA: TGCAGTGCTAGTGGGAACAGGGCTGGGCAGCCCCAGCATTTT
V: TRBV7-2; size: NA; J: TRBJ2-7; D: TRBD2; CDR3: CASSLASRETYEQYF; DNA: TGTGCCAGCAGCTTAGCCTCGCGGGAGACCTACGAGCAGTACTTC
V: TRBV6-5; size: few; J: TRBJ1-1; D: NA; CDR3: CASSYSGGSTLAFF; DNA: TGTGCCAGCAGTTACTCCGGGGGATCTACCTTAGCTTTCTTT
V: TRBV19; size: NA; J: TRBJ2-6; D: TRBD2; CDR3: CASKEGGPRGANVLTF; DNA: TGTGCCAGTAAGGAGGGAGGGCCGAGGGGGGCCAACGTCCTGACTTTC
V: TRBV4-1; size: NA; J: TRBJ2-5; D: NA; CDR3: CASSQVPTDQETQYF; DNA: TGCGCCAGCAGCCAAGTACCCACGGACCAAGAGACCCAGTACTTC
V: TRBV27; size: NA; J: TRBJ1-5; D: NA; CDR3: CASSPVSRGSGQPQHF; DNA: TGTGCCAGCAGTCCCGTAAGTCGGGGTTCGGGACAGCCCCAGCATTTT
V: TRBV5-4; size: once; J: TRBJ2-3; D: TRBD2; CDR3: CASSLVSGGTDTQYF; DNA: TGTGCCAGCAGCTTGGTTAGCGGGGGCACAGATACGCAGTATTTT
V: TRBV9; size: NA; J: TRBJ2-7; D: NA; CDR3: CASSVDAATFYEQYF; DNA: TGTGCCAGCAGCGTAGATGCGGCTACTTTTTACGAGCAGTACTTC